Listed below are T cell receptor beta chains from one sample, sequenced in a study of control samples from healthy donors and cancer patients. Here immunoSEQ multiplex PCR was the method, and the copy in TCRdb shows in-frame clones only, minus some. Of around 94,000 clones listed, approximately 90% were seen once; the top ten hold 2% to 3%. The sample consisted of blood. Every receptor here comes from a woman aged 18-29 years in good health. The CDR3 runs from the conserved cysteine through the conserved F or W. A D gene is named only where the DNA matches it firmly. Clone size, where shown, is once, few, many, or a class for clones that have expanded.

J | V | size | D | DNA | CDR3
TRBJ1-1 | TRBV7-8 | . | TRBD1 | TGTGCCAGCAGCTTAGAGGGCAGGGGGATACACACTGAAGCTTTCTTT | CASSLEGRGIHTEAFF
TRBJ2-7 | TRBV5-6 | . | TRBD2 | TGTGCCAGCAGCTTAAACGGGGGGGTCGAGCAGTACTTC | CASSLNGGVEQYF
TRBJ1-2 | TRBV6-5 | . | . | TGTGCCAGCAGTTACCAGGGCTATGGCTACACCTTC | CASSYQGYGYTF
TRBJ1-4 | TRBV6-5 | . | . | TGTGCCAGCAGTTACTCGAAAACCAAGATCGGTGAAAAACTGTTTTTT | CASSYSKTKIGEKLFF
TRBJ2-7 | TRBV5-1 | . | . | TGCGCCAGCAGCTCCGAGAGGGACAAGGCCCCCTACGAGCAGTACTTC | CASSSERDKAPYEQYF
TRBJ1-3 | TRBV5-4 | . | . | TGTGCCAGCAGCCAGCCAGGGAACACCATATATTTT | CASSQPGNTIYF
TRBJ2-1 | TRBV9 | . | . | TGTGCCAGCAGCCAAGATTACCTACAGGCTGGGAGCTCCTACAATGAGCAGTTCTTC | CASSQDYLQAGSSYNEQFF
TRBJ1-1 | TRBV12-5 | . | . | TGTGCTAGTGGTTTGGTAATTCAGGGACTGAACACTGAAGCTTTCTTT | CASGLVIQGLNTEAFF
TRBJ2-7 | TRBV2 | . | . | TGTGCCAGCAGTCCAGAGACCTACGAGCAGTACTTC | CASSPETYEQYF
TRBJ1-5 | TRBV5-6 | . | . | TGTGCCAGCAGCCTGTCGGCCATGCATCAGCCCCAGCATTTT | CASSLSAMHQPQHF
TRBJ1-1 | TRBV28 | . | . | TGTGCCAGCAGTTTGGGGCTTGAGCTTTTCTTT | CASSLGLELFF
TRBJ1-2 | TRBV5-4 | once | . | TGTGCCAGCACTGGTGAGGGGAGGAGTCCCTACTATGGCTACACCTTC | CASTGEGRSPYYGYTF
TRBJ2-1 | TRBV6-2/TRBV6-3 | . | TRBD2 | TGTGCCAGCAGTTATCTAGCGGGAGTGGCCTACAATGAGCAGTTCTTC | CASSYLAGVAYNEQFF
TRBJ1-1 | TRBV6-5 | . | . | TGTGCCAGCAGGCTCGGGGGGTCAAGGAACACTGAAGCTTTCTTT | CASRLGGSRNTEAFF
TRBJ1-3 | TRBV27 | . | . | TGTGCCAGCAGTCCCTACTCTGGAAACACCATATATTTT | CASSPYSGNTIYF
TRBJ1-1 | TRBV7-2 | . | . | TGTGCCAGCAGCCCGACGGAGAACACTGAAGCTTTCTTT | CASSPTENTEAFF
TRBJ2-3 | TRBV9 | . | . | TGTGCCAGCAGCGCAGGCCCCAGTTGGAAGAGCACAGATACGCAGTATTTT | CASSAGPSWKSTDTQYF
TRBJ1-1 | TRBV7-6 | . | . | TGTGCCAGCAGCCGCGGGGGGGAAAACACTGAAGCTTTCTTT | CASSRGGENTEAFF
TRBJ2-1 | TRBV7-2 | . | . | TGTGCCAGCAGCTTAGGGGTTGGCAGCTACAATGAGCAGTTCTTC | CASSLGVGSYNEQFF
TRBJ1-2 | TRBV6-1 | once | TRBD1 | TGTGCCAGCAGTGAACGGCGGACAGGTGATGGCTACACCTTC | CASSERRTGDGYTF
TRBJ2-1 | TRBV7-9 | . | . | TGTGCCAGCAGCTTACTTCCGAGCAAACACAATGAGCAGTTCTTC | CASSLLPSKHNEQFF
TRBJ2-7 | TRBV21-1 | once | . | TGTGCCAGCACACGCTTGAGGACTAGCTTCATATACGAGCAGTACTTC | CASTRLRTSFIYEQYF
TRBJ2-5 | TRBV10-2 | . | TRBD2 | TGCGCCAGCAGTGAGTCCCCTCGGGTAGCGGGGGAAATCCAAGAGACCCAGTACTTC | CASSESPRVAGEIQETQYF
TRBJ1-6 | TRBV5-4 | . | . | TGTGCCAGCAGCTCCTCGAGTAGGGGACGCAATTCACCCCTCCACTTT | CASSSSSRGRNSPLHF
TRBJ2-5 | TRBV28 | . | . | TGTGCCAGCAGTTACGGGGCAGAGACCCAGTACTTC | CASSYGAETQYF
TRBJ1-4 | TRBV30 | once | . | TGTGCCTGGACCGCTTGGGGGAGCTTTAATGAAAAACTGTTTTTT | CAWTAWGSFNEKLFF
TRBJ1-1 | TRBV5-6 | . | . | TGTGCCAGCAGCTTGTGGGAGAACACTGAAGCTTTCTTT | CASSLWENTEAFF
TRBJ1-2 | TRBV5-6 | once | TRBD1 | TGTGCCAGCAGCTCTGGACAGGGGAGGATCACCTTC | CASSSGQGRITF
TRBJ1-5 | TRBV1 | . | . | TGCACCAGCAGCCGGAGCAAGGGGGCAGGCAATCAGCCCCAGCATTTT | CTSSRSKGAGNQPQHF
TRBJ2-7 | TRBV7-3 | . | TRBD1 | TGTGCCAGCAGCTTGGGACAGGGGGCGGGGGAGCAGTACTTC | CASSLGQGAGEQYF
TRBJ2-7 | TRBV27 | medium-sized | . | TGTGCCAGCAGCCACCAATTTAGCGGTGGGATCTACGAGCAGTACTTC | CASSHQFSGGIYEQYF
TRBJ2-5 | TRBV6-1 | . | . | TGTGCCAGCAGTGAACATTCACTCCGGGGGCAAGAGACCCAGTACTTC | CASSEHSLRGQETQYF
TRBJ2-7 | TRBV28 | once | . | TGCGCCAGCACTCATCGGGAGGAGCAGTACTTC | CASTHREEQYF
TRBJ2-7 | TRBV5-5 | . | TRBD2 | TGTGCCAGCAGCTTGACTAGCGGGGGGATTTACGAGCAGTACTTC | CASSLTSGGIYEQYF
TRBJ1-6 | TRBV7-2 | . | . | TGTGCCAGCAGCTTAAGAGGGAATTCACCCCTCCACTTT | CASSLRGNSPLHF
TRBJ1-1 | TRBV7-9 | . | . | TGTGCCAGCAGCTTTAACCCGTCGACCAACACTGAAGCTTTCTTT | CASSFNPSTNTEAFF
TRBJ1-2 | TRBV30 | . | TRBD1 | TGTGCCTGGGGCGGGACAGCTCGATTTTCTGGAGGCTACACCTTC | CAWGGTARFSGGYTF
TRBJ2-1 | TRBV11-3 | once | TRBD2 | TGTGCCAGCAGCTTAGGGGATCTAGCGGGGGGCTCCTACAATGAGCAGTTCTTC | CASSLGDLAGGSYNEQFF
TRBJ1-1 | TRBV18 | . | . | TGTGCCAGCTCACCAGGTCCGGGCACTGAAGCTTTCTTT | CASSPGPGTEAFF
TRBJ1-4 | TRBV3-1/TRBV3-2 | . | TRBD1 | TGTGCCAGCAGCCAAGTGGCTAGACAGGGTATGGGTGAAAAACTGTTTTTT | CASSQVARQGMGEKLFF
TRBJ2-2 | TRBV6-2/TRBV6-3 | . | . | TGTGCCAGCAGTCTCAGACGTGGGAACACCGGGGAGCTGTTTTTT | CASSLRRGNTGELFF
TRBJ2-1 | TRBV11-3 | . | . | TGTGCCAGCAGCTCCGGTATGGGGTGGGATGAGCAGTTCTTC | CASSSGMGWDEQFF
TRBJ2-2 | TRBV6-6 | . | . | TGTGCCAGCTTGGCCGGGGAGCTGTTTTTT | CASLAGELFF
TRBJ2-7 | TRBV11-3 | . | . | TGTGCCAGCAGCTTAGAATGCACCTACGAGCAGTACTTC | CASSLECTYEQYF
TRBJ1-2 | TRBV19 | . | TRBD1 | TGTGCCAGTAGTATCTTCCGGGACAGAACCTATGGCTACACCTTC | CASSIFRDRTYGYTF
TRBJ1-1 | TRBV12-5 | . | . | TGTGCTAGTGGTTTGAACGGGAGGAACACTGAAGCTTTCTTT | CASGLNGRNTEAFF
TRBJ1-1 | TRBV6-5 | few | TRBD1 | TGTGCCGGCCAGGGGGCCGGAGGTATGGACACTGAAGCTTTCTTT | CAGQGAGGMDTEAFF
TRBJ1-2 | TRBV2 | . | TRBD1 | TGTGCCAGCAGTGCGACAGGGGGCGATGGCTACACCTTC | CASSATGGDGYTF
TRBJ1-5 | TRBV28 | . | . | TGTGCCAGCAGTCCACCCACCTGGCAGGGAGGACAGCCCCAGCATTTT | CASSPPTWQGGQPQHF
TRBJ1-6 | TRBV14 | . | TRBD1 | TGTGCCAGCAGCCAAACAGGGGGCTTCAGTTCACCCCTCCACTTT | CASSQTGGFSSPLHF
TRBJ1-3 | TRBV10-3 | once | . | TGTGCCATCAGTCCAGTCGACGGTAGCTCTGGAAACACCATATATTTT | CAISPVDGSSGNTIYF
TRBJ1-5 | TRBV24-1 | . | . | TGTGCCACCAGTGACGCCGGGCCCAGCCCCAATCAGCCCCAGCATTTT | CATSDAGPSPNQPQHF
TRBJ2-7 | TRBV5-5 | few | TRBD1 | TGTGCCAGCAGCCTGGACGGGACAGGCTTCTACGAGCAGTACTTC | CASSLDGTGFYEQYF